The 30 T cell receptor beta chains below were found in one sample sequenced in a study of T cell responses to AZD1222 COVID-19 vaccine. Produced via immunoSEQ multiplex PCR; TCRdb's table is partial and in-frame only. The sample lists approximately 100,000 clones; about 91% were seen once. Material: peripheral blood, obtained on day 0 of AZD1222 vaccination. All receptors come from an adult in good health.

V is TRBV28 and J is TRBJ2-7; D is undetermined. Germline CDR1 MDHEN, CDR2 SYDVKM. This CDR3 has 13 residues. Between the trimmed V and J ends, which lost 5 bases and 5 bases, there was a span of 13 bases. CDR3 sequence (DNA): TGTGCCAGCAGTCCCCCGGGCACCCACGAGCAGTACTTC. Amino acids: CASSPPGTHEQYF. Looking up the rest from reference TRBV28 and TRBJ2-7 gives the full variable domain: DVKVTQSSRYLVKRTGEKVFLECVQDMDHENMFWYRQDPGLGLRLIYFSYDVKMKEKGDIPEGYSVSREKKERFSLILESASTNQTSMYLCASSPPGTHEQYFGPGTRLTVT.

This chain joins TRBV19 and TRBJ1-2; a possible D gene is TRBD1 (5 bases). The length of the CDR3 is 13 residues. V was clipped by 5 bases and J by 8 bases, with 15 bases between them. CDR1 is LNHDA and CDR2 is SQIVND in the germline V gene (reference sequence). CDR3 in amino acids: CASSAGTRGGYTF. In DNA form, the CDR3 reads TGTGCCAGTAGTGCCGGGACGAGGGGCGGCTACACCTTC. Using reference TRBV19 and TRBJ1-2 for the parts outside the CDR3, the full variable domain is DGGITQSPKYLFRKEGQNVTLSCEQNLNHDAMYWYRQDPGQGLRLIYYSQIVNDFQKGDIAEGYSVSREKKESFPLTVTSAQKNPTAFYLCASSAGTRGGYTFGSGTRLTVV.

This clone has only one observation. The CDR3 spells CASSLADRETGTSRYEQYF. The DNA for the CDR3 is TGCGCCAGCAGCTTGGCGGACAGGGAAACCGGGACTAGCCGCTACGAGCAGTACTTC. J is TRBJ2-7 and V is TRBV5-1; D may be TRBD2 (9 bases). CDR3 length equals 19 residues. V lost 0 bases and J 3 bases, leaving 25 bases between the germline ends. CDR1 and CDR2 (germline): SGHRS, YFSETQ. The entire variable domain, with the rest obtained from reference TRBV5-1 and TRBJ2-7, is as follows: KAGVTQTPRYLIKTRGQQVTLSCSPISGHRSVSWYQQTPGQGLQFLFEYFSETQRNKGNFPGRFSGRQFSNSRSEMNVSTLELGDSALYLCASSLADRETGTSRYEQYFGPGTRLTVT.

Of note for this clone: The sample carries other DNA sequences with the same CDR3. This rearrangement joins TRBV7-9 to TRBJ2-5; D is unclear. This CDR3 is built from 12 residues. With 1 base removed from V and 4 bases from J, the gap between germline ends came to 4 bases. Germline-derived CDR1 and CDR2 are SEHNR and FQNEAQ (reference sequence). CDR3 nucleotides: TGTGCCAGCAGCTTAGTTCGAGAGACCCAGTACTTC. Its protein is CASSLVRETQYF.

The rearrangement joins TRBV14 to TRBJ2-1; D remains ambiguous. CDR1 SGHDN and CDR2 FVKESK come from the germline V gene. The CDR3 runs 14 residues. V gave up 1 base and J gave up 7 bases, with 11 bases separating them. DNA of the CDR3: TGTGCCAGCAGCCAAGTGAGATCCGAGAATGAGCAGTTCTTC. Protein: CASSQVRSENEQFF.

This clone was detected only once. The rearrangement links TRBV7-8 to TRBJ2-7; possibly TRBD1 for D (6 bases). With 4 bases removed from V and 3 bases from J, the gap between germline ends came to 10 bases. This CDR3 comprises 13 residues. Germline CDR1 is SGHVS and CDR2 is FQNEAQ. CDR3 protein: CASSYGQIYEQYF. In DNA, the CDR3 is TGTGCCAGCAGCTATGGACAGATCTACGAGCAGTACTTC.

The rearrangement uses TRBV11-2 and TRBJ1-6, with D maybe TRBD1 (6 bases). Germline lookup yields CDR1 SGHAT and CDR2 FQNNGV. V was cut by 2 bases and J by 7 bases, with 24 bases left in between. CDR3 length: 19 amino acids. CDR3 sequence (DNA): TGTGCCAGCAGCTTAAGCGACCCGAGTCCTTACAGGGTGAATTCACCCCTCCACTTT. Translated: CASSLSDPSPYRVNSPLHF.

The chain has TRBV15 and TRBJ1-5; 7 nucleotides match TRBD1. Trimming took 5 bases from V and 2 from J; bases not matched to a gene: 15. The CDR3 covers 18 residues. Germline V lookup: CDR1 LNHNV, CDR2 YYDKDF (reference sequence). The CDR3 region is CATSLRGGGGWGNQPQHF. The CDR3 bases are TGTGCCACCAGCTTAAGAGGAGGGGGCGGTTGGGGCAATCAGCCCCAGCATTTT.

The V call is TRBV5-4, the J call TRBJ1-2; a possible D gene is TRBD1 (5 bases). From germline, CDR1 is SGHNT and CDR2 YYREEE (reference sequence). Trimming removed 4 bases from V and 1 base from J, with 11 bases in between. The CDR3 has 14 residues. The CDR3 loop is CASSGAQSNYGYTF. CDR3 nucleotide sequence: TGTGCCAGCAGCGGGGCACAGAGTAACTATGGCTACACCTTC.

This clone has a handful of counts. The chain recombines TRBV2 with TRBJ1-2; D gene ambiguous. CDR1 is SNHLY, CDR2 FYNNEI, per germline. This CDR3 is built from 12 residues. The V and J ends lost 5 bases and 3 bases respectively, with 7 bases between them. The CDR3 is CASSRTDYGYTF. CDR3 nucleotide sequence: TGTGCCAGCAGTCGGACGGACTATGGCTACACCTTC. The full variable domain, with the rest looked up from reference TRBV2 and TRBJ1-2, is EPEVTQTPSHQVTQMGQEVILRCVPISNHLYFYWYRQILGQKVEFLVSFYNNEISEKSEIFDDQFSVERPDGSNFTLKIRSTKLEDSAMYFCASSRTDYGYTFGSGTRLTVV.

This clone turned up a few times. The J gene is TRBJ1-4, the V gene TRBV7-9, with TRBD1 matching over 8 bases. The length of the CDR3 is 15 residues. The trim removed 0 bases at V and 7 bases at J, leaving 4 bases unmatched. Germline V gene data show CDR1 as SEHNR and CDR2 as FQNEAQ (reference sequence). DNA for the CDR3: TGTGCCAGCAGCTTAGCCTCAGGGGGCGGTGAAAAACTGTTTTTT. Amino acids: CASSLASGGGEKLFF.

V and J are TRBV3-1 (or the pseudogene TRBV3-2) and TRBJ1-6; 10 nucleotides line up with TRBD1. This CDR3 contains 15 residues. CDR1 and CDR2 (germline): LGHDT, YNNKEL (reference sequence). The ends lost 3 bases at V and 4 bases at J; junction bases unmatched: 0. The CDR3 is CASSQGQGYNSPLHF. In DNA, the CDR3 is TGTGCCAGCAGCCAGGGACAGGGGTATAATTCACCCCTCCACTTT.

V usage is TRBV9 and J usage is TRBJ2-7, with D tentatively TRBD1 or TRBD2 (5 bases each). The CDR3 spans 16 residues. V lost 0 bases to trimming and J lost 0 bases, with 13 bases between them. From germline, CDR1 is SGDLS and CDR2 YYNGEE. CDR3 in amino acids: CASSVGDSGHSYEQYF. The CDR3, as DNA: TGTGCCAGCAGCGTAGGCGATTCGGGGCACTCCTACGAGCAGTACTTC.

The chain employs TRBV27 and TRBJ2-7; possibly TRBD1 for D (5 bases). In germline, CDR1 is MNHEY, CDR2 SMNVEV (reference sequence). V was cut by 8 bases and J by 2 bases, with 16 bases left in between. The CDR3 extends over 14 amino acids. In nucleotides, the CDR3 is TGTGCCAGCGCTCCTTACACAGGTCCCTACGAGCAGTACTTC. As protein: CASAPYTGPYEQYF.

The genes are TRBV5-1 and TRBJ2-3; D unclear. The CDR3 length is 13 residues. CDR1 is SGHRS and CDR2 is YFSETQ in the germline V gene. Between the trimmed V and J ends, which lost 4 bases and 0 bases, there was a span of 6 bases. The CDR3 sequence is CASSEPSTDTQYF. The CDR3 coding sequence is TGCGCCAGCAGCGAGCCGAGCACAGATACGCAGTATTTT.

This clone has only one observation. The chain employs TRBV11-3 and TRBJ2-3, with D tentatively TRBD2 (6 bases). Looked up from germline, CDR1 is SGHNT and CDR2 is YENEEA. CDR3 length: 13 residues. The V and J ends lost 5 bases and 1 base respectively, with 7 bases between them. The CDR3, as DNA: TGTGCCAGCAGCGCTAGCGGCACAGATACGCAGTATTTT. Protein sequence: CASSASGTDTQYF.

The table lists this clone with a count of one. The rearrangement joins TRBV7-2 to TRBJ2-2, with 8 bases that match TRBD1. The germline V gene has CDR1 SGHTA and CDR2 FQGNSA. The CDR3 sequence is 14 residues long. V lost 5 bases to trimming and J lost 8 bases; unmatched junction nucleotides: 7. The CDR3 reads CASSITGGPGELFF. Here the CDR3 DNA reads TGTGCCAGCAGCATTACAGGGGGTCCTGGGGAGCTGTTTTTT.

This clone was observed once. The rearrangement joins TRBV5-4 to TRBJ2-1, with a possible D match to TRBD1 (6 bases). This CDR3 region has 16 residues. CDR1 is SGHNT, CDR2 YYREEE, per germline (reference sequence). V lost 4 bases, J lost 3 bases, and 17 bases lay in between. The DNA for the CDR3 is TGTGCCAGCAGCCAATCAACAGGGACCTACTACAATGAGCAGTTCTTC. It specifies CASSQSTGTYYNEQFF.

The chain has TRBV5-1 and TRBJ2-5; D remains unclear. The V gene lost 4 bases and the J gene lost 3 bases, with 10 bases spanning the gap. CDR1 SGHRS and CDR2 YFSETQ come from the germline V gene. This CDR3 is 13 amino acids long. As DNA, the CDR3 is TGCGCCAGCAGCGCCTTTGTAGAAGAGACCCAGTACTTC. Encoded protein: CASSAFVEETQYF.

The J gene is TRBJ1-1, the V gene TRBV2; TRBD1 matches 7 bases. This CDR3 region has 13 residues. Germline V gives CDR1 SNHLY, CDR2 FYNNEI. The J segment lost 5 bases and the V segment lost 8 bases, leaving 8 bases of the junction unmatched. The CDR3: CASERQGETEAFF. CDR3 nucleotides: TGTGCCAGCGAGAGACAGGGCGAAACTGAAGCTTTCTTT. Full variable domain (remainder filled in from reference TRBV2 and TRBJ1-1): EPEVTQTPSHQVTQMGQEVILRCVPISNHLYFYWYRQILGQKVEFLVSFYNNEISEKSEIFDDQFSVERPDGSNFTLKIRSTKLEDSAMYFCASERQGETEAFFGQGTRLTVV.

The chain combines TRBV3-1 (or the pseudogene TRBV3-2) with TRBJ1-6; D is perhaps TRBD1 (6 bases). In germline, CDR1 is LGHDT, CDR2 YNNKEL (reference sequence). This CDR3 spans 14 amino acids. The germline V and J ends were trimmed by 1 base and 9 bases, with 10 bases remaining between them. CDR3 sequence reads: CASSQGTERSPLHF. As DNA, the CDR3 is TGTGCCAGCAGCCAAGGGACAGAGCGTTCACCCCTCCACTTT.

This rearrangement joins TRBV7-8 to TRBJ2-1; D tentatively fits TRBD1 or TRBD2 (5 bases each). The CDR3 has 12 amino acids. Looked up from germline, CDR1 is SGHVS and CDR2 is FQNEAQ. V lost 2 bases and J lost 8, with 7 bases in between. This CDR3 is CASSLMGDEQFF. The CDR3, as DNA: TGTGCCAGCAGCTTAATGGGGGATGAGCAGTTCTTC.

J is TRBJ2-2 and V is TRBV6-1, with D perhaps assigned TRBD1 or TRBD2 (5 bases each). The CDR3 has 15 amino acids. Germline V CDR1 and CDR2: MNHNS, SASEGT. The V end lost 0 bases, the J end lost 4 bases, and 9 bases lay between the germline ends. CDR3 protein: CASSEALGGTGELFF. CDR3 DNA: TGTGCCAGCAGTGAAGCGCTTGGGGGCACCGGGGAGCTGTTTTTT.

V gene TRBV7-6 combines with J gene TRBJ1-5, with D hard to call. This CDR3 is built from 15 residues. Germline loops: CDR1 SGHVS, CDR2 FNYEAQ. Trimming took off 5 bases at V and 3 bases at J, with 14 bases between the two ends. The CDR3 DNA follows: TGTGCCAGCAGCCCAATGTCCGGACTCAATCAGCCCCAGCATTTT. Its translation: CASSPMSGLNQPQHF.

The V gene is TRBV7-9, the J gene TRBJ2-5; a weak D match, TRBD1 (6 bases). The CDR3 runs to 15 residues. V was shortened by 6 bases and J by 4 bases, with 18 bases between the two germline ends. Germline lookup yields CDR1 SEHNR and CDR2 FQNEAQ (reference sequence). For the CDR3, the DNA is TGTGCCAGCAGATTGAGGCAGGGGCGAGGAGAGACCCAGTACTTC. Its protein product is CASRLRQGRGETQYF.

The chain couples TRBV2 to TRBJ2-2; TRBD1 agrees at 9 bases. From germline, CDR1 is SNHLY and CDR2 FYNNEI. The CDR3 has 14 amino acids. V gave up 6 bases and J gave up 5 bases; unmatched junction bases: 4. This chain's CDR3 is CASRGQGETGELFF. The CDR3 coding sequence is TGTGCCAGCAGGGGACAGGGAGAAACCGGGGAGCTGTTTTTT. The full variable domain, its missing parts supplied by reference TRBV2 and TRBJ2-2, is EPEVTQTPSHQVTQMGQEVILRCVPISNHLYFYWYRQILGQKVEFLVSFYNNEISEKSEIFDDQFSVERPDGSNFTLKIRSTKLEDSAMYFCASRGQGETGELFFGEGSRLTVL.

The gene calls are TRBV5-1 and TRBJ2-1, with TRBD2 identical over 10 bases. This CDR3 has 11 residues. V was clipped by 3 bases and J by 14 bases; unmatched bases: 2. In germline, CDR1 is SGHRS, CDR2 YFSETQ. DNA of the CDR3: TGCGCCAGCAGCTCCGGACTAGCGGAGTTCTTC. It codes for CASSSGLAEFF.

The chain is built from TRBV28 and TRBJ2-2, with D perhaps matching TRBD1 (6 bases). The CDR3 sequence is 14 residues long. Trimming took 7 bases from V and 5 from J, leaving 14 bases between them. Germline CDR1 is MDHEN and CDR2 is SYDVKM. The CDR3 nucleotides are TGTGCCAGCACCTCCACCGACAGGACCGGGGAGCTGTTTTTT. It yields the protein CASTSTDRTGELFF. The entire variable domain, with the rest obtained from reference TRBV28 and TRBJ2-2, is as follows: DVKVTQSSRYLVKRTGEKVFLECVQDMDHENMFWYRQDPGLGLRLIYFSYDVKMKEKGDIPEGYSVSREKKERFSLILESASTNQTSMYLCASTSTDRTGELFFGEGSRLTVL.

The chain combines TRBV7-2 with TRBJ1-5; 9 nucleotides match TRBD1. CDR3 length: 15 residues. V was pared by 5 bases and J by 4 bases, with 6 bases of the junction left unmatched. CDR1 and CDR2 from the germline V gene are SGHTA and FQGNSA. CDR3 sequence: CASSPTGGTNQPQHF. The CDR3 bases are TGTGCCAGCAGCCCGACAGGGGGAACAAATCAGCCCCAGCATTTT.

This chain connects TRBV27 to TRBJ2-2, with D possibly being TRBD2 (6 bases). V lost 1 base, J lost 1 base, and 10 bases lay in between. Per germline, CDR1 MNHEY and CDR2 SMNVEV (reference sequence). This CDR3 has 16 amino acids. The CDR3 here is CASSLFSGGNTGELFF. The CDR3 DNA sequence: TGTGCCAGCAGTTTATTTTCCGGGGGGAACACCGGGGAGCTGTTTTTT.